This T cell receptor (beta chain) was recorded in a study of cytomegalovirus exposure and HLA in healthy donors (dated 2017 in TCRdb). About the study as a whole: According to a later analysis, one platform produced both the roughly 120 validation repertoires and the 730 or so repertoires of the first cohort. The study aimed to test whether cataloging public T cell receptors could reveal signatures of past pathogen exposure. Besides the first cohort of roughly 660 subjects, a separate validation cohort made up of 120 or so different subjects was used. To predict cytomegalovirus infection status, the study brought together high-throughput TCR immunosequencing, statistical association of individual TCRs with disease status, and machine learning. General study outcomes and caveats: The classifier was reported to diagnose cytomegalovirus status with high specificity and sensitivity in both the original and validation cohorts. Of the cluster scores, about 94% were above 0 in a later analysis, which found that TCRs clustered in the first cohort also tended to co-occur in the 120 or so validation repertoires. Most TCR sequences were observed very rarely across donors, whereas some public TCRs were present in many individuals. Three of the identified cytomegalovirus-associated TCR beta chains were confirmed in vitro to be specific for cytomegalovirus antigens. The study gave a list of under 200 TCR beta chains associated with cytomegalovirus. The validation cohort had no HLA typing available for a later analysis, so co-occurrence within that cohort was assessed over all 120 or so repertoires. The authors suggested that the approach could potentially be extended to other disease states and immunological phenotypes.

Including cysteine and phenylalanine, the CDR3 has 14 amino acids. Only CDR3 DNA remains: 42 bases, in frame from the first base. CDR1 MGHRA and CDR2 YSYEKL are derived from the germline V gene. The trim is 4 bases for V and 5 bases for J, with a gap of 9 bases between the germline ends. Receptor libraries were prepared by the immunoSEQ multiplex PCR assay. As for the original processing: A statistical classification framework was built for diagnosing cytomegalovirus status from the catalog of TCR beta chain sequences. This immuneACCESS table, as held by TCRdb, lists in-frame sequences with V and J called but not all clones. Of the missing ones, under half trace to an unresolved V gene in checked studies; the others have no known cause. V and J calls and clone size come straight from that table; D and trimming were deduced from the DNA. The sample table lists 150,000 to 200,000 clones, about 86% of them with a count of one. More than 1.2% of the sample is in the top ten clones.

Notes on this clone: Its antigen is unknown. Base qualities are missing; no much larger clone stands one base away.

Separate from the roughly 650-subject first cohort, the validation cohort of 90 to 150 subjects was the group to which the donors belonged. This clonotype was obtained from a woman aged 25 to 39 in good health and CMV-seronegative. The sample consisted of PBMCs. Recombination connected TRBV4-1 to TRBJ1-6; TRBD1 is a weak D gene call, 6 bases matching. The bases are TGCGCCAGCAGCCCAGGGGAGAATAATTCACCCCTCCACTTT. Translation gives CASSPGENNSPLHF.